This T cell receptor beta chain was obtained from a study of T cells in localized non-small cell lung cancer. Study-wide results and caveats: Of the top 100 tumor clones, median roughly 53 were in adjacent lung, about 30 among its top 100.

To note about this clone: Its antigen remains unknown.

The assay was immunoSEQ multiplex PCR, and TCRdb's table has in-frame clones only and misses some. Among around 64,000 clones, around 81% were seen once, and the ten largest hold 4.7%. Germline V gives CDR1 SGHTA, CDR2 FQGTGA. This CDR3 has 16 residues. The V gene lost 5 bases and the J gene lost 2 bases, with 18 bases spanning the gap. The specimen was PBMCs, collected before any cancer treatment. The TCR originated in a man between 35 and 75 years old with stage II lung adenocarcinoma. The chain employs TRBV7-3 and TRBJ2-5; tentative D call: TRBD1 (7 bases). The CDR3 DNA sequence: TGTGCCAGCAGCCGCTCCCCCAGGGGGAGGCAAGAGACCCAGTACTTC. This translates into CASSRSPRGRQETQYF.